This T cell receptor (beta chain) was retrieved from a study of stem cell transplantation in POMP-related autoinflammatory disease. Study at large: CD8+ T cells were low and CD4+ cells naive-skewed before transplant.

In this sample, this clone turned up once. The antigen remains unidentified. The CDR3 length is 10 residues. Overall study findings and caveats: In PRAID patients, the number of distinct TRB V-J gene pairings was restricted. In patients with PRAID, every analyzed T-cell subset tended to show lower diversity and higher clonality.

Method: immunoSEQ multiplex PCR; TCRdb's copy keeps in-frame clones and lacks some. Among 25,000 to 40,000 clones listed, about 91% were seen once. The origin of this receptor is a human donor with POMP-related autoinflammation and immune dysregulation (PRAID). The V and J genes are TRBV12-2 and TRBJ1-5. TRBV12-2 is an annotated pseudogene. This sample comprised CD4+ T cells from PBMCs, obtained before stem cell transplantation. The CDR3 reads CASRPLAQHF. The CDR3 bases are TGTGCAAGTCGCCCCTTAGCCCAGCATTTT.